The 28 T cell receptor beta chains in this list originate from one sample, sequenced in a study of T cell repertoires in cytomegalovirus infection. In TCRdb, the reads were re-called with MiXCR into one record per CDR3 protein. The repertoire includes 350,000 to 550,000 distinct CDR3 sequences, approximately 31% of them detected once, and roughly 13% sits in the top ten. Sequenced: PBMCs. The receptors come from a human donor in good health (CMV status not recorded). Some clones in this sample may be carry-over from other donors' samples.

The CDR3 loop reads CAIGPQETQYF. The CDR3 nucleotides are TGTGCCATCGGACCGCAAGAGACCCAGTACTTC. This chain uses TRBV10-3 with TRBJ2-5; D is uncertain. V was cut by 8 bases and J by 2 bases, with 6 bases left in between. Germline V CDR1 and CDR2: ENHRY, SYGVKD. The CDR3 runs to 11 residues.

This clonotype has only a few counts. The chain combines TRBV11-2 with TRBJ2-3; 11 bases fit TRBD2. CDR1 and CDR2 from the germline V gene are SGHAT and FQNNGV. V shed 5 bases and J 1 base; nucleotides not matched to a gene: 2. The CDR3 spans 15 residues. The CDR3 protein is CASSKLAGGTDTQYF. The CDR3 nucleotides read TGTGCCAGCAGCAAACTAGCGGGGGGCACAGATACGCAGTATTTT.

The V and J genes are TRBV4-1 and TRBJ1-1, with D possibly TRBD1 on 5 matching bases. This CDR3 is 15 amino acids long. The V end lost 4 bases, the J end lost 1 base, and 13 bases lay between the germline ends. CDR1 is MGHRA, CDR2 YSYEKL, per germline. The CDR3 region has the DNA TGCGCCAGCAGCCGACCCCAGGGCCAGAACACTGAAGCTTTCTTT. Amino acid sequence: CASSRPQGQNTEAFF.

The rearrangement joins TRBV11-3 to TRBJ2-2; 8 bases agree with TRBD1. From germline, CDR1 is SGHNT and CDR2 YENEEA. The ends lost 0 bases at V and 4 bases at J; junction bases unmatched: 1. The length of the CDR3 is 15 residues. The CDR3 spells CASSLEGTGTGELFF. The DNA of the CDR3 is TGTGCCAGCAGCTTAGAAGGGACAGGCACCGGGGAGCTGTTTTTT.

This clonotype was recorded at least ten times. The chain joins TRBV7-2 to TRBJ1-2, with 7 bases aligning to TRBD1. CDR1 is SGHTA and CDR2 is FQGNSA in the germline V gene. The CDR3 sequence is 14 residues long. Losses at the gene ends were 1 base for V and 4 bases for J; bases not matched to a gene: 3. CDR3 in amino acids: CASSLGGTAYGYTF. The CDR3 DNA sequence: TGTGCCAGCAGCTTAGGGGGGACAGCCTATGGCTACACCTTC.

This clonotype was counted between two and nine times. The rearrangement uses TRBV27 and TRBJ2-7, with D perhaps matching TRBD1 (6 bases). The CDR3 covers 12 residues. Between the trimmed V and J ends, which lost 8 bases and 5 bases, there was a span of 13 bases. Germline V gene sequence: CDR1 MNHEY, CDR2 SMNVEV (reference sequence). In DNA form, the CDR3 reads TGTGCCAGCGGCAACAGGGTCCACGAGCAGTACTTC. Protein product: CASGNRVHEQYF.

The chain couples TRBV5-4 to TRBJ2-3; weak D call: TRBD2 (6 bases). The germline V and J ends were trimmed by 4 bases and 0 bases, with 15 bases remaining between them. From germline, CDR1 is SGHNT and CDR2 YYREEE (reference sequence). CDR3 size: 16 residues. DNA for the CDR3: TGTGCCAGCAGCCCGCCCCCGGGGGAGAGCACAGATACGCAGTATTTT. Encoded protein: CASSPPPGESTDTQYF.

V is TRBV5-5 and J is TRBJ2-2, with D perhaps matching TRBD1 (6 bases). Trimming left V 4 bases short and J 1 base short, with 20 bases between. This CDR3 is 18 amino acids long. Germline CDR1 is SGHKS and CDR2 is YYEKEE (reference sequence). The CDR3, as DNA: TGTGCCAGCAGCCCCATCGGGACAAACCGAATGAACACCGGGGAGCTGTTTTTT. Its protein is CASSPIGTNRMNTGELFF.

This clonotype was observed at least ten times. The rearrangement links TRBV15 to TRBJ2-7; maybe TRBD2 (6 bases). The CDR3 contains 16 residues. Germline CDR1 LNHNV, CDR2 YYDKDF (reference sequence). V was cut by 0 bases and J by 4 bases, with 16 bases left in between. The CDR3 DNA reads TGTGCCACCAGCAGAGATTCCGCGGGGTTACCTTACGAGCAGTACTTC. Translated, it gives CATSRDSAGLPYEQYF.

This clonotype came up a few times. The V and J genes are TRBV6-5 and TRBJ1-2; the match to TRBD1 covers 9 bases. Unmatched junction bases numbered 16, after V lost 6 bases and J lost 8 bases. The CDR3 has 16 residues. Germline V gene lookup returns CDR1 MNHEY and CDR2 SVGAGI. The CDR3 protein is CASRYRDRDPTRGYTF. The CDR3 DNA is TGTGCCAGCAGGTACCGGGACAGGGACCCGACGCGAGGCTACACCTTC.

This clonotype was counted between two and nine times. The chain combines TRBV20-1 with TRBJ2-7; D is perhaps TRBD2 (5 bases). CDR1 is DFQATT, CDR2 SNEGSKA, per germline (reference sequence). Deletions cut 6 bases from V and 3 bases from J, with 12 bases between. This CDR3 is 12 amino acids long. The CDR3 sequence: CSATKEVYEQYF. Here the CDR3 DNA reads TGCAGTGCCACCAAGGAGGTCTACGAGCAGTACTTC.

The chain combines TRBV15 with TRBJ2-1; the D is unclear. Germline CDR1 is LNHNV and CDR2 is YYDKDF (reference sequence). The CDR3 totals 13 residues. The V end was cut by 1 base, the J end by 10 bases, with 11 bases between. The CDR3 bases are TGTGCCACCAGCAGAGGAGAAGCAGCCGAGCAGTTCTTC. Translating it yields CATSRGEAAEQFF.

The rearrangement uses TRBV20-1 and TRBJ1-6; weak D call: TRBD1 (5 bases). Looked up from germline, CDR1 is DFQATT and CDR2 is SNEGSKA (reference sequence). V lost 5 bases and J lost 13, with 21 bases in between. This CDR3 contains 14 residues. The DNA of the CDR3 is TGCAGTGCTCTGGGACGGTCAGTAATTCACCCCCTCCACTTT. Translation gives CSALGRSVIHPLHF.

V is TRBV7-2 and J is TRBJ2-7, with 8 bases aligning to TRBD1. With V trimmed by 5 bases and J by 2 bases, 2 bases remained unmatched. The CDR3 loop spans 13 amino acids. Germline loops: CDR1 SGHTA, CDR2 FQGNSA. The CDR3 DNA is TGTGCCAGCAGCAAGGACAGGGCCTACGAGCAGTACTTC. Translation gives CASSKDRAYEQYF.

This clonotype has a handful of counts. The chain is built from TRBV20-1 and TRBJ2-4; 8 nucleotides align to TRBD2. The ends lost 2 bases at V and 6 bases at J; junction bases unmatched: 12. Germline lookup yields CDR1 DFQATT and CDR2 SNEGSKA (reference sequence). This CDR3 has 16 amino acids. CDR3 sequence (DNA): TGCAGTGCTAGACCCCCCTTTAGCGGGGTCGGAAACATTCAGTACTTC. This translates into CSARPPFSGVGNIQYF.

This clonotype occurred once. CDR3 residues: CASSQLSGGGDTQYF. The CDR3 coding sequence is TGTGCCAGCAGCCAACTCTCGGGGGGGGGGGATACGCAGTATTTT. V and J are TRBV3-1 and TRBJ2-3; TRBD2 agrees at 8 bases. Per germline, CDR1 LGHDT and CDR2 YNNKEL (reference sequence). There are 15 residues in the CDR3. The junction had 7 bases not matched to a gene; V was cut back by 2 bases and J by 6 bases.

This chain links TRBV15 with TRBJ1-2; D is unresolved. The CDR3 is made up of 16 amino acids. Germline V gene sequence: CDR1 LNHNV, CDR2 YYDKDF (reference sequence). The V and J ends lost 5 bases and 0 bases respectively, with 16 bases between them. This CDR3 is CATSASGRLSNYGYTF. Written as DNA, the CDR3 is TGTGCCACCAGCGCTAGTGGCAGGTTATCTAACTATGGCTACACCTTC.

Many counts were recorded for this clonotype. The rearrangement links TRBV7-9 to TRBJ2-3, with D possibly being TRBD1 (8 bases). Germline-derived CDR1 and CDR2 are SEHNR and FQNEAQ (reference sequence). The V and J ends lost 1 base and 1 base respectively, with 12 bases between them. The CDR3 is 16 amino acids. CDR3 bases: TGTGCCAGCAGCTTAGGAGCGGGACAGGGCACAGATACGCAGTATTTT. This encodes CASSLGAGQGTDTQYF.

This chain joins TRBV28 and TRBJ2-7; 7 bases are shared with TRBD1. Per the germline V gene, CDR1 is MDHEN and CDR2 is SYDVKM. After removal of 2 bases from V and 4 bases from J, the junction contained 8 bases not matched to a gene. CDR3 length: 15 amino acids. Written as DNA, the CDR3 is TGTGCCAGCAGTTTACACAGGGCACAGGGGTACGAGCAGTACTTC. Protein product: CASSLHRAQGYEQYF.

The rearrangement links TRBV12-3 or TRBV12-4 to TRBJ2-3; weak D call: TRBD2 (7 bases). Trimming removed 5 bases at V and 4 bases at J, with 10 bases between. This CDR3 spans 13 amino acids. Written as DNA, the CDR3 is TGTGCCAGCAGTCCCGGGGGGCCAGATACGCAGTATTTT. Translated: CASSPGGPDTQYF.

The rearrangement links TRBV12-3 or TRBV12-4 to TRBJ1-2; the D gene is possibly TRBD1 (6 bases). Deletions cut 10 bases from V and 5 bases from J, with 11 bases between. The CDR3 runs to 11 residues. CDR3: CATRQDYGYTF. The CDR3 DNA reads TGTGCCACCAGACAGGATTATGGCTACACCTTC.

The chain carries TRBV7-8 and TRBJ2-1; maybe TRBD2 (7 bases). Trimming took 8 bases from V and 0 from J, leaving 17 bases between them. The CDR3 spans 16 residues. CDR1 SGHVS and CDR2 FQNEAQ come from the germline V gene. DNA for the CDR3: TGTGCCAGCGGCCAGGGAGGGGGGGGCTCCTACAATGAGCAGTTCTTC. It codes for CASGQGGGGSYNEQFF.

V is TRBV5-4 and J is TRBJ2-1; D possibly corresponds to TRBD1 (6 bases). Trimming took off 4 bases at V and 7 bases at J, with 24 bases between the two ends. This CDR3 comprises 17 residues. Germline CDR1 and CDR2: SGHNT and YYREEE (reference sequence). CDR3 sequence: CASSRHKGEGGQNEQFF. CDR3 DNA sequence: TGTGCCAGCAGCCGCCACAAAGGGGAAGGGGGACAAAATGAGCAGTTCTTC.

The chain couples TRBV6-2 or TRBV6-3 to TRBJ1-1; no clear D gene. Trimming took off 6 bases at V and 2 bases at J, with 16 bases between the two ends. Germline V lookup: CDR1 MNHEY, CDR2 SVGEGT. The CDR3 is made up of 15 amino acids. Here the CDR3 reads CASRNLRAANTEAFF. As DNA, the CDR3 is TGTGCCAGCAGAAACCTTAGGGCAGCCAACACTGAAGCTTTCTTT.

This clonotype has ten or more counts. This chain connects TRBV11-3 to TRBJ2-3; 8 bases line up with TRBD1. CDR3 length: 19 residues. V lost 1 base and J lost 4; bases outside the gene matches: 16. CDR1 and CDR2 (germline): SGHNT, YENEEA. CDR3 bases: TGTGCCAGCAGCTTAGGCGGCCCCCCGTCCGGGACAGGATCAGATACGCAGTATTTT. It yields the protein CASSLGGPPSGTGSDTQYF. Using reference TRBV11-3 and TRBJ2-3 for the parts outside the CDR3, the full variable domain is EAGVVQSPRYKIIEKKQPVAFWCNPISGHNTLYWYLQNLGQGPELLIRYENEEAVDDSQLPKDRFSAERLKGVDSTLKIQPAELGDSAVYLCASSLGGPPSGTGSDTQYFGPGTRLTVL.

This clonotype was observed at least ten times. The chain has TRBV6-2 or TRBV6-3 and TRBJ2-1; D might be TRBD1 (6 bases). The CDR3 totals 19 residues. The V gene lost 2 bases and the J gene lost 7 bases, with 27 bases spanning the gap. Germline V gene sequence: CDR1 MNHEY, CDR2 SVGEGT. Here the CDR3 reads CASSYKPGALLVLQNEQFF. The CDR3 DNA is TGTGCCAGCAGTTACAAACCAGGGGCCCTTCTCGTCTTACAGAATGAGCAGTTCTTC.

V and J are TRBV12-3 or TRBV12-4 and TRBJ2-1, with a tentative D call TRBD2 (6 bases). The CDR3 sequence is 12 residues long. V was clipped by 4 bases and J by 11 bases, with 12 bases between them. CDR3 nucleotide sequence: TGTGCCAGCAGTTCGATGGCGGGAAAGCAGTTCTTC. It yields the protein CASSSMAGKQFF.

The chain couples TRBV5-8 to TRBJ2-3, with TRBD2 matching 11 bases. Germline trimming cut 0 bases from V and 2 bases from J; bases unmatched to any gene: 5. CDR3 length: 17 residues. The germline V gene has CDR1 SGHTS and CDR2 YDEGEE. Written as DNA, the CDR3 is TGTGCCAGCAGCTTGGGACTAGCGGGGTTTAACACAGATACGCAGTATTTT. It specifies CASSLGLAGFNTDTQYF.